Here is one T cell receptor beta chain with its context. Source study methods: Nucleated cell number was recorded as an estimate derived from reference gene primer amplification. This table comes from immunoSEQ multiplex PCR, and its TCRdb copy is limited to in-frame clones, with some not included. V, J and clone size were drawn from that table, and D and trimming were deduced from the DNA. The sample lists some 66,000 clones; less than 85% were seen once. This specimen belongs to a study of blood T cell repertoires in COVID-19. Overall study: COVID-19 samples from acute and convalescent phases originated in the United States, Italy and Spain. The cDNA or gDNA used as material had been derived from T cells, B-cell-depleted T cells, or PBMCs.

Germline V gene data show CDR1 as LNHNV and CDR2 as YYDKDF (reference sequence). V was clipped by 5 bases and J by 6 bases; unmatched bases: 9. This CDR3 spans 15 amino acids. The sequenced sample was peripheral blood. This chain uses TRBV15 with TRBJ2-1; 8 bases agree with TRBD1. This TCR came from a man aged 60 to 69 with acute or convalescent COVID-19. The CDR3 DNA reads TGTGCCACCAGCCATTCAGGGGGCACGTTCAATGAGCAGTTCTTC. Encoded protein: CATSHSGGTFNEQFF.